This entry lists 27 T cell receptor beta chains sequenced from one sample in a study of CD8 T cells in ankylosing spondylitis. General study results and limits: Within ankylosing spondylitis blood, a TCR beta motif made up of seven to nine highly homologous variants appeared to be characteristic.

No antigen has been assigned to these receptors. From the 5' RACE reads, TCRdb called clonotypes with MiXCR, one entry per CDR3 protein. This table holds about 500,000 distinct CDR3 sequences, about 5.2% found once. The specimen sequenced was blood, either unsorted or a sorted T cell fraction (not recorded which). The receptors were sampled from a male donor with ankylosing spondylitis.

This rearrangement joins TRBV4-2 to TRBJ2-5; 12 bases align to TRBD1. J was trimmed by 5 bases and V by 1 base; bases with no gene match: 8. The CDR3 is 17 amino acids. The germline V gene encodes CDR1 LGHNA and CDR2 YNFKEQ. The CDR3 reads CASSQGTGTGGSETQYF. For the CDR3, the DNA is TGTGCCAGCAGCCAAGGAACCGGGACAGGGGGCTCGGAGACCCAGTACTTC.

The table lists this clonotype with many counts. This chain joins TRBV29-1 and TRBJ1-2; 10 nucleotides align to TRBD1. The CDR3 is 17 residues long. Germline V gives CDR1 SQVTM, CDR2 ANQGSEA. With 6 bases clipped from V and 8 bases from J, the junction kept 21 bases outside the gene matches. The DNA of the CDR3 is TGCAGCGTCCAGATATCCGGGACAGGGGAGTACCCGGGGGGCTACACCTTC. This translates into CSVQISGTGEYPGGYTF. The variable domain in full, completed from reference TRBV29-1 and TRBJ1-2, reads SAVISQKPSRDICQRGTSLTIQCQVDSQVTMMFWYRQQPGQSLTLIATANQGSEATYESGFVIDKFPISRPNLTFSTLTVSNMSPEDSSIYLCSVQISGTGEYPGGYTFGSGTRLTVV.

This clonotype was seen at least ten times. J is TRBJ2-7 and V is TRBV4-1; unclear D gene. This CDR3 is 13 amino acids long. V was clipped by 3 bases and J by 0 bases, with 6 bases between them. The germline CDR1 and CDR2 sequences are MGHRA and YSYEKL. In DNA, the CDR3 is TGCGCCAGCAGCCACCGCCCCTCCTACGAGCAGTACTTC. Encoded protein: CASSHRPSYEQYF.

This clonotype was seen ten or more times. This chain uses TRBV24-1 with TRBJ2-2, with D tentatively TRBD2 (5 bases). The CDR3 is 15 residues long. V was shortened by 1 base and J by 7 bases, with 12 bases between the two germline ends. Germline V CDR1 and CDR2: KGHDR, SFDVKD. DNA of the CDR3: TGTGCCACCAGTGATTTCGGAGAGGGTGTCGGGGAGCTGTTTTTT. This codes for CATSDFGEGVGELFF.

This clonotype has ten or more counts. The V and J genes are TRBV7-3 and TRBJ2-3; TRBD2 matches 7 bases. V dropped 4 bases and J dropped 0; count of bases not matched to a gene: 1. Germline lookup yields CDR1 SGHTA and CDR2 FQGTGA. The CDR3 has 14 residues. The chain's CDR3 is CASSSGGSTDTQYF. The DNA of the CDR3 is TGTGCCAGCAGCTCCGGGGGGAGCACAGATACGCAGTATTTT.

Ten or more counts support this clonotype. The chain carries TRBV28 and TRBJ1-4; the D gene is possibly TRBD1 (5 bases). CDR1 and CDR2 (germline): MDHEN, SYDVKM. The V end lost 6 bases, the J end lost 7 bases, and 18 bases lay between the germline ends. CDR3 length: 15 residues. The CDR3 DNA is TGTGCCAGCAGCCGTTCTCAGGGAACCCGTGAAAAACTGTTTTTT. This codes for CASSRSQGTREKLFF.

This clonotype was counted at least ten times. The V call is TRBV9, the J call TRBJ2-2, with TRBD2 matching over 15 bases. The junction had 14 bases not matched to a gene; V was cut back by 4 bases and J by 4 bases. CDR3 length: 20 amino acids. Germline V gene data show CDR1 as SGDLS and CDR2 as YYNGEE. CDR3 region: CASSTSLGLAGGHGTGELFF. CDR3 coding DNA: TGTGCCAGCAGCACCTCCCTCGGACTAGCGGGGGGGCACGGCACCGGGGAGCTGTTTTTT. The complete variable domain, with remaining parts taken from reference TRBV9 and TRBJ2-2, reads DSGVTQTPKHLITATGQRVTLRCSPRSGDLSVYWYQQSLDQGLQFLIQYYNGEERAKGNILERFSAQQFPDLHSELNLSSLELGDSALYFCASSTSLGLAGGHGTGELFFGEGSRLTVL.

This clonotype occurred many times. V is TRBV24-1 and J is TRBJ2-1; D gene unclear. Trimming stripped 0 bases from V and 3 bases from J, with 8 bases between. This CDR3 contains 15 residues. The V gene's germline CDR1 is KGHDR and CDR2 SFDVKD. This CDR3 is CATSDLSSFYNEQFF. In nucleotides, the CDR3 is TGTGCCACCAGTGATTTGAGCAGCTTCTACAATGAGCAGTTCTTC.

The chain couples TRBV5-1 to TRBJ2-2; 7 bases map to TRBD2. After removal of 9 bases from V and 3 bases from J, the junction contained 20 bases not matched to a gene. Germline V CDR1 and CDR2: SGHRS, YFSETQ. The CDR3 is made up of 18 amino acids. CDR3 region: CATTQASGPQSYTGELFF. The CDR3 DNA reads as TGCGCCACCACCCAGGCTAGCGGCCCCCAGAGTTACACCGGGGAGCTGTTTTTT. The full variable domain, in which reference TRBV5-1 and TRBJ2-2 provide the parts outside the CDR3, is KAGVTQTPRYLIKTRGQQVTLSCSPISGHRSVSWYQQTPGQGLQFLFEYFSETQRNKGNFPGRFSGRQFSNSRSEMNVSTLELGDSALYLCATTQASGPQSYTGELFFGEGSRLTVL.

This clonotype showed up many times. The V and J genes are TRBV7-9 and TRBJ2-3; 8 bases match TRBD2. J was trimmed by 0 bases and V by 2 bases; bases with no gene match: 4. Germline lookup yields CDR1 SEHNR and CDR2 FQNEAQ (reference sequence). The CDR3 is made up of 16 amino acids. The CDR3 region has the DNA TGTGCCAGCAGCTTAACGGCTAGCGGGAGCACAGATACGCAGTATTTT. Its translation: CASSLTASGSTDTQYF.

This clonotype was found many times. CDR3 amino acids: CASSKTHGIEQYF. The CDR3 DNA sequence: TGTGCCAGCAGCAAGACCCACGGGATCGAGCAGTACTTC. The chain combines TRBV6-1 with TRBJ2-7, with D possibly matching TRBD2 (5 bases). The germline V and J ends were trimmed by 6 bases and 6 bases, with 15 bases remaining between them. The CDR3 has 13 residues. In germline, CDR1 is MNHNS, CDR2 SASEGT.

The chain links TRBV4-3 to TRBJ2-1; the match to TRBD2 covers 9 bases. The DNA end is more similar to TRBJ2-7, so the J call may be wrong. From germline, CDR1 is LGHNA and CDR2 YSLEER. This CDR3 is built from 15 residues. CDR3 loop: CASSQDGSSGSEQYF. CDR3 nucleotides: TGCGCCAGCAGCCAAGATGGGAGTAGCGGGAGTGAGCAGTACTTC.

This clonotype has at least ten counts. The chain couples TRBV7-9 to TRBJ1-1; D unclear. The CDR3 consists of 12 residues. Germline assignment: CDR1 SEHNR and CDR2 FQNEAQ (reference sequence). The V end lost 5 bases, the J end lost 6 bases, and 10 bases lay between the germline ends. CDR3 nucleotide sequence: TGTGCCAGCAGCCCACTATGGTCTGAAGCTTTCTTT. Encoded protein: CASSPLWSEAFF.

This clonotype came up many times. The rearrangement links TRBV6-5 to TRBJ2-7; D ambiguous. This CDR3 is built from 14 residues. CDR1 and CDR2 from the germline V gene are MNHEY and SVGAGI. V was pared by 2 bases and J by 2 bases, with 10 bases between. CDR3 residues: CASSYLEFPYEQYF. Here the CDR3 DNA reads TGTGCCAGCAGTTACCTCGAGTTCCCCTACGAGCAGTACTTC.

This clonotype was picked up a small number of times. The V call is TRBV29-1, the J call TRBJ2-7; D is perhaps TRBD1 or TRBD2 (6 bases each). CDR3 length equals 13 residues. Germline CDR1 reads SQVTM; CDR2 reads ANQGSEA. Trimming took 7 bases from V and 2 from J, leaving 15 bases between them. In DNA form, the CDR3 reads TGCAGCGCCACAGGGAGGCAGACCTACGAGCAGTACTTC. It codes for CSATGRQTYEQYF.

This clonotype was observed many times. The chain carries TRBV6-2 or TRBV6-3 and TRBJ1-5; a weak D match, TRBD1 (5 bases). Trimming removed 8 bases from V and 3 bases from J, with 17 bases in between. The CDR3 covers 15 residues. Germline CDR1 reads MNHEY; CDR2 reads SVGEGT. The CDR3 sequence is CASGPPRGFNQPQHF. In nucleotides, the CDR3 is TGTGCCAGCGGACCCCCCCGGGGGTTCAATCAGCCCCAGCATTTT.

In its sample, this clonotype was seen many times. The V call is TRBV24-1, the J call TRBJ2-5, with D possibly TRBD1 on 6 matching bases. V was trimmed by 9 bases and J by 2 bases, leaving 6 bases between them. Germline V gene lookup returns CDR1 KGHDR and CDR2 SFDVKD. The CDR3 is 11 residues long. The chain's CDR3 is CATGQQETQYF. The CDR3 nucleotides are TGTGCCACCGGACAGCAAGAGACCCAGTACTTC.

The table lists this clonotype with many counts. This sequence joins TRBV7-9 and TRBJ2-1; no reliable D call. Germline-derived CDR1 and CDR2 are SEHNR and FQNEAQ (reference sequence). Trimming cost V 5 bases and J 8 bases, with 10 bases left between them. This CDR3 has 12 amino acids. CDR3 amino acids: CASSPGTHEQFF. The CDR3 bases are TGTGCCAGCAGCCCGGGTACCCATGAGCAGTTCTTC.

This clonotype showed up many times. V and J are TRBV9 and TRBJ2-3; 14 bases agree with TRBD2. The CDR3 contains 16 residues. CDR1 and CDR2 (germline): SGDLS, YYNGEE. J was trimmed by 6 bases and V by 4 bases; bases with no gene match: 7. This chain's CDR3 is CASSIRLAGGPDTQYF. Here the CDR3 DNA reads TGTGCCAGCAGCATCAGACTAGCGGGGGGGCCGGATACGCAGTATTTT. Full variable domain (missing parts from reference TRBV9 and TRBJ2-3): DSGVTQTPKHLITATGQRVTLRCSPRSGDLSVYWYQQSLDQGLQFLIQYYNGEERAKGNILERFSAQQFPDLHSELNLSSLELGDSALYFCASSIRLAGGPDTQYFGPGTRLTVL.

This clonotype was counted many times. This rearrangement joins TRBV9 to TRBJ2-6; unclear D gene. The length of the CDR3 is 17 residues. Germline V gene sequence: CDR1 SGDLS, CDR2 YYNGEE. The V and J ends lost 0 bases and 2 bases respectively, with 12 bases between them. This CDR3 reads CASSVGDPRAGANVLTF. CDR3 coding DNA: TGTGCCAGCAGCGTAGGGGATCCTCGAGCTGGGGCCAACGTCCTGACTTTC.

This clonotype was observed many times. The gene calls are TRBV20-1 and TRBJ1-5; no reliable D call. CDR3 length: 13 residues. The germline V gene encodes CDR1 DFQATT and CDR2 SNEGSKA (reference sequence). Trimming pared 2 bases from V and 1 base from J, leaving 6 bases between. In DNA form, the CDR3 reads TGCAGTGCTAGAAAAAGCAGCAATCAGCCCCAGCATTTT. Encoded protein: CSARKSSNQPQHF.

This clonotype came up many times. The chain has TRBV7-2 and TRBJ2-1; D assignment may be TRBD1 or TRBD2 (5 bases each). The V end lost 5 bases, the J end lost 10 bases, and 24 bases lay between the germline ends. Germline V CDR1 and CDR2: SGHTA, FQGNSA. This CDR3 is 16 amino acids long. CDR3 protein: CASSNRDQGLNKEQFF. In DNA, the CDR3 is TGTGCCAGCAGCAACCGGGACCAGGGCCTAAATAAGGAGCAGTTCTTC.

This chain connects TRBV20-1 to TRBJ2-1, with D maybe TRBD1 (5 bases). V lost 6 bases to trimming and J lost 7 bases, with 16 bases between them. Germline values: CDR1 DFQATT, CDR2 SNEGSKA (reference sequence). This CDR3 comprises 13 residues. The CDR3 coding sequence is TGCAGTGCCCAAACCCAGGGAACTAATGAGCAGTTCTTC. Protein: CSAQTQGTNEQFF.

The chain links TRBV3-1 to TRBJ2-7, with D possibly matching TRBD1 (5 bases). Germline V CDR1 and CDR2: LGHDT, YNNKEL (reference sequence). V was pared by 2 bases and J by 2 bases, with 10 bases between. The CDR3 has 14 residues. The CDR3 DNA reads TGTGCCAGCAGCCAACAGGGTATCACCTACGAGCAGTACTTC. Its protein is CASSQQGITYEQYF.

With regard to this clonotype: Just one base apart from a much larger clone, this may be a read error. The J gene is TRBJ2-2, the V gene TRBV4-3; the match to TRBD1 covers 8 bases. CDR1 and CDR2 (germline): LGHNA, YSLEER. After removal of 0 bases from V and 3 bases from J, the junction contained 3 bases not matched to a gene. The CDR3 contains 16 residues. In DNA, the CDR3 is TGCGCCAGCAGCCAAGATCCGACAGGGGACACCGGGGAGCTGTTTTTT. Protein product: CASSQDPTGDTGELFF.

This clonotype showed up just a few times. The V call is TRBV14, the J call TRBJ2-2, with 9 bases fitting TRBD1. Trimming cost V 4 bases and J 3 bases; bases outside gene matches: 6. Germline lookup yields CDR1 SGHDN and CDR2 FVKESK. This CDR3 has 16 amino acids. This CDR3 is CASSPTGGRDTGELFF. CDR3 in DNA: TGTGCCAGCAGCCCCACAGGGGGCCGTGACACCGGGGAGCTGTTTTTT.

This clonotype was observed at least ten times. The CDR3 sequence is CSARKRGRGGETQYF. The CDR3 DNA is TGCAGTGCTAGAAAGCGCGGGAGGGGAGGAGAGACCCAGTACTTC. The chain has TRBV20-1 and TRBJ2-5, with 9 positions matching TRBD2. With V trimmed by 2 bases and J by 4 bases, 8 bases remained unmatched. This CDR3 region has 15 residues. Germline CDR1 reads DFQATT; CDR2 reads SNEGSKA (reference sequence).